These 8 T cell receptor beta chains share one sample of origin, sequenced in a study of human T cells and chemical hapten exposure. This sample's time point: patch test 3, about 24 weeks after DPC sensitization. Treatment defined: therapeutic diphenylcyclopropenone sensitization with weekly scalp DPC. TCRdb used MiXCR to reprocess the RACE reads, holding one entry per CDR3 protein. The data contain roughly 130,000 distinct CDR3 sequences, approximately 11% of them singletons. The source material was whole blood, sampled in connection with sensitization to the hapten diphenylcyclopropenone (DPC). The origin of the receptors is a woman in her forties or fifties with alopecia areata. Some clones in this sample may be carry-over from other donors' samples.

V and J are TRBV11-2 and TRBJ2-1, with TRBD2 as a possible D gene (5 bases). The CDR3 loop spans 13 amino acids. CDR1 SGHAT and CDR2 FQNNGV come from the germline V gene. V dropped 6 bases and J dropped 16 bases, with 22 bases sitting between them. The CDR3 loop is CASSFSPVGEVFF. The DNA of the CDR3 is TGTGCCAGCAGTTTTTCTCCGGTGGGAGAGGTCTTCTTC.

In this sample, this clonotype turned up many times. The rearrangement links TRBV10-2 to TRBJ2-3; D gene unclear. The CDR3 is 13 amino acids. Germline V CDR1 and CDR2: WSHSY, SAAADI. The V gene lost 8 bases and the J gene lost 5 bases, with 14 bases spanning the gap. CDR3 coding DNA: TGCGCCAGCGACTCCCACGGTCAAGATACGCAGTATTTT. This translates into CASDSHGQDTQYF.

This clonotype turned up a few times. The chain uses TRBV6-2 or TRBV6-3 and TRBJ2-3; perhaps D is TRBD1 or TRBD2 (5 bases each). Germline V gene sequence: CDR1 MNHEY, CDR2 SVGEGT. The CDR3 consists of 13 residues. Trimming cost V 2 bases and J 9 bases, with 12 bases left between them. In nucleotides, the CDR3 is TGTGCCAGCAGTTACCCCTTGGGGGAGACGCAGTATTTT. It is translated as CASSYPLGETQYF.

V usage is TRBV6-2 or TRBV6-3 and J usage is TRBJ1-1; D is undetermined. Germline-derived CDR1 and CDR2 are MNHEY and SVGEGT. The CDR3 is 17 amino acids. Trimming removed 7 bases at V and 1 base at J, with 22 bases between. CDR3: CASTPFRAAPKNTEAFF. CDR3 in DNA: TGTGCCAGCACCCCGTTTCGGGCGGCTCCAAAGAACACTGAAGCTTTCTTT.

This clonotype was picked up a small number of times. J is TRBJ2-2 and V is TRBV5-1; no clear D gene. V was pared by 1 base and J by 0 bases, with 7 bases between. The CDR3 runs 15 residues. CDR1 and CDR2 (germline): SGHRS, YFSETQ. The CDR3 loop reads CASSLHGTNTGELFF. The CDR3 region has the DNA TGCGCCAGCAGCTTGCACGGAACGAACACCGGGGAGCTGTTTTTT.

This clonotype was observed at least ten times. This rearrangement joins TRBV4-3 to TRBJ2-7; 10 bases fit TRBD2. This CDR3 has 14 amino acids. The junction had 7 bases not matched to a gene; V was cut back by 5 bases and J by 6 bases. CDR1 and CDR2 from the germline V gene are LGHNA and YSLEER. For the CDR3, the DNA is TGCGCCAGCAGCGAAGGACTAGCGGTATCCGAGCAGTACTTC. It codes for CASSEGLAVSEQYF.

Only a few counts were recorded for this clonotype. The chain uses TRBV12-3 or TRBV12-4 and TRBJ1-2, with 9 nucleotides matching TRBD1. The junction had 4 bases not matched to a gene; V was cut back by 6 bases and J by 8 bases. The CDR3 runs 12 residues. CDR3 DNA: TGTGCCAGCAGGGACAGGGGAGGAGGCTACACCTTC. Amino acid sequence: CASRDRGGGYTF.

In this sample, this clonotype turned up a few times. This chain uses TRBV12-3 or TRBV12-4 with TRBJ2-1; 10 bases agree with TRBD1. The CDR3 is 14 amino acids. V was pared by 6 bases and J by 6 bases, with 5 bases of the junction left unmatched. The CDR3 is CASRTGTGVNEQFF. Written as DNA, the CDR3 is TGTGCCAGCAGGACCGGGACAGGGGTCAATGAGCAGTTCTTC.